The source of this T cell receptor beta chain is a study of blood T cell repertoires in COVID-19 (TCRdb year 2020). As for the study more broadly: Recovered participants in ImmuneRACE Cohort 3 were defined as having two consecutive negative NP/OP PCR tests, clearance from a healthcare professional, or resolution of symptoms. Where HLA class I and class II types were available, the types were taken from metadata supplied by the sample provider, not from assay-based typing. The samples were drawn from two sources: the first 160 participants of the ongoing ImmuneRACE study, and 1,200 or so subjects contributed by 6 global collaborators. The dataset comprised deeply sampled blood TCRbeta repertoires from subjects exposed to, actively infected with, or recovered from COVID-19. A freely available public database, intended as a resource for researchers studying the immune response to SARS-CoV-2, is where the repertoires were released. The collaborator samples originated in the United States, Italy and Spain and spanned the acute and convalescent phases of COVID-19. Nearly every sample came with metadata listing a de-identified subject ID, COVID-19 status, age in years and sex. The prospective study material was composed of cDNA or gDNA derived from T cells, B-cell-depleted T cells, or PBMCs.

Enrolling through a virtual design, the prospective study's participants ranged in age from roughly 18 to 95 years and lived across about two dozen United States geographic areas. Cohort assignment in the prospective study relied on participant-reported clinical history from a screening survey and a study questionnaire. Mobile phlebotomists in the prospective study collected whole blood, serum and a nasopharyngeal or oropharyngeal swab from every participant. Additional blood draws and questionnaires over an approximately 2-month period could optionally be provided by prospective study participants. Blood samples from the prospective study were shipped frozen or at room temperature prior to DNA extraction. Note on this clone: Which antigen it targets is not known. No base quality information exists; no much larger clone differs at one position.

The investigation overall reported the following: How much clinical and demographic metadata was included differed by source and by participant, and the metadata was provided uncurated.

The immunoSEQ Assay, a bias-controlled multiplex PCR, was used to amplify TCRbeta CDR3 regions from genomic DNA. The authors processed their data as follows. The number of nucleated cells in each sample was estimated by amplification of reference gene primers within the assay. Sequence reads were collapsed and filtered to measure the absolute abundance of every unique TCRbeta CDR3 rearrangement. Productive Simpson clonality was computed per sample as the square root of Simpson's diversity index over productive rearrangements. Not all clones reach the TCRdb copy of this immuneACCESS table, which keeps in-frame sequences only. Checked studies attribute under half of the gap to unresolved V genes and leave the rest unexplained. V, J and clone size are those of that table, while D and trimming were read from the DNA. In all, the sample holds fewer than 250,000 clones, and around 87% of those were seen once. Around 23% of the sample is in the top ten clones.

This receptor was taken from a woman aged 40 to 50 in a cohort exposed to, infected with or recovered from COVID-19 (not recorded which). The sample was PBMCs or T cells enriched from blood (not recorded which).

The CDR3 here reads CASKLGGSTGELFF. Read as DNA, the sequence is TGTGCCAGCAAATTGGGGGGTTCCACCGGGGAGCTGTTTTTT. The chain is encoded by TRBV27 joined to TRBJ2-2; the D gene is possibly TRBD2, with 6 bases matching. The CDR3 spans 14 residues, from the cysteine through the phenylalanine. Only CDR3 DNA is held: 42 bases, read in frame from base 1. V and J are truncated by 7 bases and 4 bases respectively, leaving an intervening sequence of 13 bases. CDR1 and CDR2, looked up from the germline V gene (reference sequence), are MNHEY and SMNVEV.